Described below is a single TCR beta chain sequence and its context. Antigen unknown. The entry originates in a study of radiotherapy plus CTLA-4 blockade in lung cancer. On the study more broadly: Patients showed objective responses in 18% of cases, and disease control was achieved by under 35%.

CDR3 length: 12 residues. The germline V and J ends were trimmed by 5 bases and 12 bases, with 11 bases remaining between them. Germline CDR1 reads SGHTA; CDR2 reads FQGNSA. Study-level results: Radiotherapy plus ipilimumab was followed by expansion in blood of tumor-derived TCR clones.

Focal radiation with ipilimumab CTLA-4 blockade was given to patients with chemo-refractory metastatic non-small-cell lung cancer. TCRdb's table, derived via immunoSEQ multiplex PCR, lists solely in-frame clones and lacks some. Counted here are some 110,000 clones, roughly 86% occurring once; the ten biggest clones make up less than 4%. The sequence derives from a human donor with non-small cell lung cancer that progressed on radiotherapy plus ipilimumab. Some clones in this sample may be carry-over from other donors' samples. This sequence joins TRBV7-2 and TRBJ1-6; tentative D call: TRBD1 (6 bases). The sample here was peripheral blood, taken from a patient treated with radiotherapy plus ipilimumab. The CDR3 sequence is CASSGGPVPLHF. CDR3 sequence (DNA): TGTGCCAGCAGCGGGGGGCCGGTACCCCTCCACTTT. The full variable domain, completed using reference TRBV7-2 and TRBJ1-6, is GAGVSQSPSNKVTEKGKDVELRCDPISGHTALYWYRQSLGQGLEFLIYFQGNSAPDKSGLPSDRFSAERTGGSVSTLTIQRTQQEDSAVYLCASSGGPVPLHFGNGTRLTVT.